This T cell receptor (beta chain) is from a study of shared clonotypes between healthy human individuals. Study-wide results and limits: Among donors, clonotype sharing was expected to be affected by sequencing depth. The study generally estimated greater richness for naive than memory subsets.

As to this clone: What it binds is not known.

The assay was immunoSEQ multiplex PCR, and TCRdb's table has in-frame clones only and misses some. The sample lists about 1.5 million clones; approximately 98% were seen once. This sequence originates from a man aged 25 to 40 in good health. Source material: naive CD4+ T cells sorted from blood. Indicated subset: CD45RA+ positively selected.

CDR3 sequence reads: CSVDGVSLRGRGKNIQYF. In DNA form, the CDR3 reads TGCAGCGTTGATGGGGTATCCTTGAGGGGCAGGGGCAAAAACATTCAGTACTTC. This chain joins TRBV29-1 and TRBJ2-4, with TRBD1 as a possible D gene (6 bases). The CDR3 is 18 amino acids. Germline assignment: CDR1 SQVTM and CDR2 ANQGSEA. V was shortened by 3 bases and J by 3 bases, with 24 bases between the two germline ends.